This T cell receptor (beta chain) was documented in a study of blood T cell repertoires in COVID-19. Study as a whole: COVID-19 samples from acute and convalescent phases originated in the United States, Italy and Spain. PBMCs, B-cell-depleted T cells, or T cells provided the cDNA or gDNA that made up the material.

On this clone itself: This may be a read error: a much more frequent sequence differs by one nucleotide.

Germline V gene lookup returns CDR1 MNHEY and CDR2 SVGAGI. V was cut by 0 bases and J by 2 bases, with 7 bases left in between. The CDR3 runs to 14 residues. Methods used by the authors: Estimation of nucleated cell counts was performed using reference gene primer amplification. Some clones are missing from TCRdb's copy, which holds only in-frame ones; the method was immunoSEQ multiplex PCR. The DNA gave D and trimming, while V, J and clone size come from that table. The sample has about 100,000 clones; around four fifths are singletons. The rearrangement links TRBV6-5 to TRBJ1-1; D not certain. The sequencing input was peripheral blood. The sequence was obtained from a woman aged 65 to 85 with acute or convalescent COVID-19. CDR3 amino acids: CASSYSEDNTEAFF. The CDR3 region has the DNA TGTGCCAGCAGTTACTCGGAGGATAACACTGAAGCTTTCTTT.